Included here is one T cell receptor (beta chain) sequence, with context. As yet, its antigen is unknown. The time point here: 2015-2016 season, pre-vaccination. No donor had influenza vaccine in the prior 6 months; all lived in the community. Excluded were substance abuse, HIV/AIDS, active cancer, immunomodulatory drugs and active illness. This specimen comes from a study of follicular helper T cells after annual influenza vaccination. Study-level background: Sampling occurred days 0, 7 and 28 after each influenza vaccination. Overall study results and limits: Plasmablast frequency change correlated with clonality change in ICOS+CD38+ cTfh.

Produced via immunoSEQ multiplex PCR; TCRdb's table is partial and in-frame only. The profile shows about 9,400 clones, about 82% of them singletons. Germline V gene lookup returns CDR1 LNHDA and CDR2 SQIVND (reference sequence). The V and J ends lost 2 bases and 8 bases respectively, with 19 bases between them. CDR3 size: 16 residues. The clonotype was recovered from an adult who received the influenza vaccine. V gene TRBV19 combines with J gene TRBJ1-5; D possibly corresponds to TRBD1 (5 bases). This material consisted of CXCR5+ CD38- circulating T follicular helper cells from blood, taken on the day of influenza vaccination. Subset reported: circulating Tfh, non-naive CD4+CXCR5+PD-1+ (ICOS+CD38+ or ICOS-CD38-). As DNA, the CDR3 is TGTGCCAGTAGTATAAGGGTACGACAGCTCGAGAAGCCCCAGCATTTT. Protein: CASSIRVRQLEKPQHF.